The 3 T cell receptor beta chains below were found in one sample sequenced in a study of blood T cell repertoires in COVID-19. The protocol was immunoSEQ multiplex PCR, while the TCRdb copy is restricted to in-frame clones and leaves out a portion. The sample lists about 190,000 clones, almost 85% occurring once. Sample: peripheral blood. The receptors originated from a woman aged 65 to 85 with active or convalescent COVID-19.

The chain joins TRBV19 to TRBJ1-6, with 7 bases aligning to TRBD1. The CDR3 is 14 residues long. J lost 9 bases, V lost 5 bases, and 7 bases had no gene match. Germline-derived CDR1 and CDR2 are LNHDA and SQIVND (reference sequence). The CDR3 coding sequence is TGTGCCAGTAGTCCGATACCAGGGGGTTCACCCCTCCACTTT. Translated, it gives CASSPIPGGSPLHF.

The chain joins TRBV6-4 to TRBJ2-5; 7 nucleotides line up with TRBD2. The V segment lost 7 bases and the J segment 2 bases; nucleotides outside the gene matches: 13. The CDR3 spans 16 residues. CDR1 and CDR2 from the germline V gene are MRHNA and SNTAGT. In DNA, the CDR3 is TGTGCCAGCACCGCAGGGCTAGCGGAAAATCAAGAGACCCAGTACTTC. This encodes CASTAGLAENQETQYF.

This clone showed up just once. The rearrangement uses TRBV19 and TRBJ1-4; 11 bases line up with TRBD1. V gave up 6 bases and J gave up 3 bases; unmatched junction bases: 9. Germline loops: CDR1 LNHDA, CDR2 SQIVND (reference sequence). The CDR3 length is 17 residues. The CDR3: CASRPDRGLVSNEKLFF. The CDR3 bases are TGTGCCAGTAGACCGGACAGGGGGCTAGTATCTAATGAAAAACTGTTTTTT.